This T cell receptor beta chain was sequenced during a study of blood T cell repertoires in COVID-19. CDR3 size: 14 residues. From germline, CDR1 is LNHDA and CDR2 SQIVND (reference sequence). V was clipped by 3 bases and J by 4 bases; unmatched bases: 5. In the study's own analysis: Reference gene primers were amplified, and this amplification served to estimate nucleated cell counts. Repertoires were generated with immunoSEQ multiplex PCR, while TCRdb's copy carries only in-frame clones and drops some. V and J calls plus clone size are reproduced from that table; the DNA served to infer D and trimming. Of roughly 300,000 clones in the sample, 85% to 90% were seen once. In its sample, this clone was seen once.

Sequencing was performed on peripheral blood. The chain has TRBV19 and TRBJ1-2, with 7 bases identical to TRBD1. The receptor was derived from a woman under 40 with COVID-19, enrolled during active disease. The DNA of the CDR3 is TGTGCCAGTAGTATGGGGCACAGGGGCTATGGCTACACCTTC. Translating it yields CASSMGHRGYGYTF.